Listed here are 22 T cell receptor beta chains from one sample, sequenced in a study of blood T cell repertoires in COVID-19. Assay: immunoSEQ multiplex PCR; the TCRdb copy retains only in-frame clones and omits some. The repertoire holds under 110,000 clones, with around 94% as singletons. Sequenced input: peripheral blood. Every receptor here comes from a man aged 50 to 59 with active COVID-19.

The sample holds a few counts of this clone. This sequence joins TRBV5-8 and TRBJ1-6, with D possibly being TRBD1 (6 bases). Germline lookup yields CDR1 SGHTS and CDR2 YDEGEE. This CDR3 is built from 14 residues. Trimming took 2 bases from V and 10 from J, leaving 13 bases between them. The CDR3, as DNA: TGTGCCAGCAGCTTCGCAGGGGAAGGGTCACCCCTCCACTTT. This gives the protein CASSFAGEGSPLHF.

This clone showed up just once. The rearrangement joins TRBV7-2 to TRBJ1-1; perhaps TRBD1 as D (6 bases). CDR1 and CDR2 from the germline V gene are SGHTA and FQGNSA. The V and J ends lost 5 bases and 14 bases respectively, with 24 bases between them. The CDR3 consists of 14 residues. In DNA, the CDR3 is TGTGCCAGCAGCCCTCCCCGTGGGGACACCGGAGAATTCTTT. Protein product: CASSPPRGDTGEFF.

The chain employs TRBV5-1 and TRBJ1-1, with a possible D match to TRBD1 (5 bases). The CDR3 covers 14 residues. V was clipped by 0 bases and J by 1 base, with 7 bases between them. The germline V gene encodes CDR1 SGHRS and CDR2 YFSETQ. The CDR3 loop is CASSLGQTNTEAFF. The CDR3 DNA sequence: TGCGCCAGCAGCTTGGGACAGACGAACACTGAAGCTTTCTTT.

The V call is TRBV5-1, the J call TRBJ2-1; 7 nucleotides align to TRBD2. The CDR3 runs to 17 residues. V trimming: 2 bases; J trimming: 0 bases; junction bases outside the gene matches: 8. Germline assignment: CDR1 SGHRS and CDR2 YFSETQ. CDR3: CASSLNIAGSSYNEQFF. The CDR3 coding sequence is TGCGCCAGCAGCTTAAACATAGCGGGTAGCTCCTACAATGAGCAGTTCTTC.

The chain carries TRBV29-1 and TRBJ2-1; 12 nucleotides match TRBD2. With V trimmed by 4 bases and J by 0 bases, 4 bases remained unmatched. CDR1 SQVTM and CDR2 ANQGSEA come from the germline V gene. This CDR3 spans 16 amino acids. The DNA of the CDR3 is TGCAGCGTTGGGACTAGCGGGACCATCTCCTACAATGAGCAGTTCTTC. Translating gives CSVGTSGTISYNEQFF.

This clone was found once. The chain uses TRBV28 and TRBJ1-5; D is perhaps TRBD1 (5 bases). Germline-derived CDR1 and CDR2 are MDHEN and SYDVKM. Between the trimmed V and J ends, which lost 3 bases and 11 bases, there was a span of 14 bases. CDR3 length: 13 amino acids. The CDR3 protein is CASSFIRGETQHF. CDR3 DNA: TGTGCCAGCAGTTTTATCCGGGGGGAGACCCAGCATTTT.

The chain couples TRBV28 to TRBJ1-4; 7 bases line up with TRBD1. Looked up from germline, CDR1 is MDHEN and CDR2 is SYDVKM. V lost 6 bases to trimming and J lost 2 bases; unmatched junction nucleotides: 6. The CDR3 has 15 residues. The CDR3 reads CASRGHRGTNEKLFF. In DNA form, the CDR3 reads TGTGCCAGCAGAGGTCACAGGGGCACTAATGAAAAACTGTTTTTT.

The chain couples TRBV10-1 to TRBJ2-3; 7 positions agree with TRBD1. Germline trimming cut 0 bases from V and 2 bases from J; bases unmatched to any gene: 5. CDR1 and CDR2 (germline): WNHNN, SYGVQD (reference sequence). The CDR3 runs 16 residues. The CDR3 nucleotides are TGCGCCAGCAGTGAGTCGCCAGGGGGTCTCACAGATACGCAGTATTTT. Translated: CASSESPGGLTDTQYF.

The CDR3 nucleotides are TGTGCCAGCAGACCTTGGGACTTCTCCTATGGCTACACCTTC. This encodes CASRPWDFSYGYTF. V is TRBV5-4 and J is TRBJ1-2, with D perhaps matching TRBD1 (5 bases). Germline V CDR1 and CDR2: SGHNT, YYREEE (reference sequence). V was cut by 5 bases and J by 4 bases, with 15 bases left in between. The CDR3 extends over 14 amino acids.

This sequence joins TRBV5-5 and TRBJ2-5, with 8 bases fitting TRBD1. The germline V gene has CDR1 SGHKS and CDR2 YYEKEE (reference sequence). Unmatched junction bases numbered 10, after V lost 4 bases and J lost 5 bases. There are 15 residues in the CDR3. CDR3 DNA sequence: TGTGCCAGCAGCGGGTCAGGGGGCATTGGGGAGACCCAGTACTTC. Encoded protein: CASSGSGGIGETQYF.

The chain employs TRBV28 and TRBJ2-5; D may be TRBD1 (6 bases). Germline assignment: CDR1 MDHEN and CDR2 SYDVKM. The CDR3 is 13 residues long. Deletions cut 7 bases from V and 5 bases from J, with 14 bases between. CDR3: CASKKPQGETQYF. DNA of the CDR3: TGTGCCAGCAAAAAGCCCCAGGGGGAGACCCAGTACTTC.

V and J are TRBV18 and TRBJ1-2, with a tentative D call TRBD1 (6 bases). The germline V gene has CDR1 KGHSH and CDR2 LQKENI. V lost 6 bases to trimming and J lost 2 bases, with 10 bases between them. The CDR3 length is 13 residues. CDR3 nucleotides: TGTGCCAGCTCTCCAGGACAGAACTATGGCTACACCTTC. Translated, it gives CASSPGQNYGYTF.

The chain employs TRBV7-9 and TRBJ2-5; D is undetermined. The V gene lost 1 base and the J gene lost 13 bases, with 13 bases spanning the gap. The CDR3 is 12 residues long. CDR1 is SEHNR, CDR2 FQNEAQ, per germline (reference sequence). This CDR3 reads CASSLVEADLYF. The CDR3 DNA sequence: TGTGCCAGCAGCTTAGTAGAGGCTGACTTGTACTTC.

CDR3 nucleotides: TGCGCCAGCAGCCGAGCCGGGACAGGGCCTGGGGAGCAGTACTTC. Encoded protein: CASSRAGTGPGEQYF. The V and J genes are TRBV4-1 and TRBJ2-7; 9 bases align to TRBD1. V dropped 4 bases and J dropped 7; count of bases not matched to a gene: 11. The CDR3 runs to 15 residues. CDR1 is MGHRA, CDR2 YSYEKL, per germline.

The chain is built from TRBV5-1 and TRBJ2-3, with D maybe TRBD2 (5 bases). Germline V lookup: CDR1 SGHRS, CDR2 YFSETQ. The CDR3 sequence is 15 residues long. The ends were cut back, 1 base at V and 1 base at J, with 10 bases in the middle. The CDR3 loop is CASSLKVLGTDTQYF. The CDR3 DNA sequence: TGCGCCAGCAGCTTGAAGGTACTAGGCACAGATACGCAGTATTTT.

V and J are TRBV13 and TRBJ2-7, with D possibly matching TRBD1 (6 bases). This CDR3 region has 15 residues. Trimming left V 5 bases short and J 0 bases short, with 14 bases between. Per germline, CDR1 PRHDT and CDR2 FYEKMQ (reference sequence). CDR3 DNA: TGTGCCAGCAGCGGCCGGGACAACTTCTCCTACGAGCAGTACTTC. This codes for CASSGRDNFSYEQYF.

The rearrangement joins TRBV5-4 to TRBJ2-5, with 7 bases fitting TRBD1. V shed 0 bases and J 1 base; nucleotides not matched to a gene: 3. This CDR3 has 15 residues. Germline V lookup: CDR1 SGHNT, CDR2 YYREEE (reference sequence). Written as DNA, the CDR3 is TGTGCCAGCAGCTTGGGGGGACAGATCCAAGAGACCCAGTACTTC. Protein product: CASSLGGQIQETQYF.

The chain carries TRBV3-1 (or the pseudogene TRBV3-2) and TRBJ2-1; TRBD1 might be the D (6 bases). V was pared by 3 bases and J by 13 bases, with 13 bases between. The CDR3 has 12 amino acids. The germline CDR1 and CDR2 sequences are LGHDT and YNNKEL (reference sequence). CDR3 sequence: CASSQGQTGQFF. In DNA form, the CDR3 reads TGTGCCAGCAGCCAGGGTCAGACAGGCCAGTTCTTC.

V is TRBV29-1 and J is TRBJ2-1, with 14 bases fitting TRBD2. Germline V gives CDR1 SQVTM, CDR2 ANQGSEA. J was trimmed by 8 bases and V by 6 bases; bases with no gene match: 6. The CDR3 has 14 amino acids. The CDR3 sequence is CSVRTSGRLDEQFF. Here the CDR3 DNA reads TGCAGCGTCCGGACTAGCGGGAGGTTGGATGAGCAGTTCTTC.

This clone occurred once. The rearrangement joins TRBV4-1 to TRBJ1-4; 10 bases map to TRBD1. CDR1 is MGHRA, CDR2 YSYEKL, per germline. With 4 bases clipped from V and 1 base from J, the junction kept 6 bases outside the gene matches. This CDR3 is built from 17 residues. CDR3 residues: CASSRRDRGLTNEKLFF. The CDR3, as DNA: TGCGCCAGCAGCCGCCGGGACAGGGGTTTAACTAATGAAAAACTGTTTTTT.

The chain is built from TRBV5-4 and TRBJ2-2, with 12 positions matching TRBD2. The trim removed 2 bases at V and 5 bases at J, leaving 7 bases unmatched. The CDR3 covers 17 residues. Germline CDR1 SGHNT, CDR2 YYREEE (reference sequence). The CDR3 DNA sequence: TGTGCCAGCAGCTTTGCTAGCGGGAGGGCCTTGACCGGGGAGCTGTTTTTT. Its protein product is CASSFASGRALTGELFF.

This rearrangement joins TRBV28 to TRBJ1-6; perhaps TRBD1 as D (6 bases). The CDR3 spans 15 residues. V was pared by 5 bases and J by 7 bases, with 15 bases between. Germline CDR1 reads MDHEN; CDR2 reads SYDVKM. This CDR3 reads CASSQTGRGNSPLHF. The CDR3 DNA follows: TGTGCCAGCAGTCAAACAGGGCGGGGGAATTCACCCCTCCACTTT. Combining the CDR3 with reference TRBV28 and TRBJ1-6 gives the whole variable domain DVKVTQSSRYLVKRTGEKVFLECVQDMDHENMFWYRQDPGLGLRLIYFSYDVKMKEKGDIPEGYSVSREKKERFSLILESASTNQTSMYLCASSQTGRGNSPLHFGNGTRLTVT.